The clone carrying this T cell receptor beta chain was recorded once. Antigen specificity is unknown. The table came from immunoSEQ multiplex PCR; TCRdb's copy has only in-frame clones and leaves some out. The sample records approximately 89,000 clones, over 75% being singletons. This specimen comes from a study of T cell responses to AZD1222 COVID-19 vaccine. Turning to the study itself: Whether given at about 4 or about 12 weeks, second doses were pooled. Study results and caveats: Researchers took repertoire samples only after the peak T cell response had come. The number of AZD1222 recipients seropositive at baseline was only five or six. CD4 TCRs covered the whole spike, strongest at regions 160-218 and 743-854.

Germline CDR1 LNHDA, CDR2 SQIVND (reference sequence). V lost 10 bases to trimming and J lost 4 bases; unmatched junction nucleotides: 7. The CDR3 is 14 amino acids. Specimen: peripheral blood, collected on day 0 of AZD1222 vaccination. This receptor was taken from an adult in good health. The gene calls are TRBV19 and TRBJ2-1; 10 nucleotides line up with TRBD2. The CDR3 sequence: CATALAGAYNEQFF. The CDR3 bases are TGTGCCACCGCCCTAGCGGGGGCTTACAATGAGCAGTTCTTC.